This T cell receptor beta chain appears in the sequencing data of a study of sequential checkpoint blockade in melanoma. Across the whole study: Each arm's sequence ended with maintenance nivolumab.

CDR1 is MDHEN and CDR2 is SYDVKM in the germline V gene. Trimming removed 2 bases from V and 4 bases from J; junction bases left unmatched: 7. The CDR3 runs to 17 residues. This table comes from immunoSEQ multiplex PCR, and its TCRdb copy is limited to in-frame clones, with some not included. Of over 25,000 clones in the sample, 60% to 80% were seen once. Treatment denoted: randomized to nivolumab then ipilimumab (arm A) or the reverse (arm B). DNA-damaging chemotherapy had not been given to any patient beforehand. Sample: CD8+ T cells sorted from blood (inferred from file names), taken from a patient given nivolumab and ipilimumab in sequence. The rearrangement joins TRBV28 to TRBJ1-6; 8 nucleotides match TRBD1. This receptor was identified in a human donor with melanoma. CDR3 DNA: TGTGCCAGCAGTTTAAATCCCGGGACAGGATATAATTCACCCCTCCACTTT. Residues: CASSLNPGTGYNSPLHF.